The following is a T cell receptor beta chain sequence with its context. Its antigen remains unknown. Enrollment shut out patients with autoimmune disease history or systemic immunosuppression. The data are from a study of OX40 agonist ivuxolimab in advanced cancers. This CDR3 has 13 amino acids. Per germline, CDR1 WNHNN and CDR2 SYGVQD (reference sequence). Trimming removed 6 bases from V and 5 bases from J, with 12 bases in between. Findings of the study overall: Average numbers of expanded clones were greater in CD8+ T cells than in CD4+. Specificity for antigen went undetermined in the expanded peripheral T cells.

Measured with immunoSEQ multiplex PCR; TCRdb has only the in-frame clones, and not every one. The data show about 65,000 clones, 80% to 90% seen once. This receptor was obtained from an adult with an advanced solid tumor such as melanoma, head and neck, liver or kidney cancer. This sample comprised CD4+ or CD8+ T cells sorted from blood, obtained in a trial of the OX40 agonist ivuxolimab. This rearrangement joins TRBV10-1 to TRBJ2-3; possible D gene TRBD2, 5 bases. CDR3 amino acids: CASSAAGRDTQYF. CDR3 coding DNA: TGCGCCAGCAGCGCGGCGGGCAGAGATACGCAGTATTTT.